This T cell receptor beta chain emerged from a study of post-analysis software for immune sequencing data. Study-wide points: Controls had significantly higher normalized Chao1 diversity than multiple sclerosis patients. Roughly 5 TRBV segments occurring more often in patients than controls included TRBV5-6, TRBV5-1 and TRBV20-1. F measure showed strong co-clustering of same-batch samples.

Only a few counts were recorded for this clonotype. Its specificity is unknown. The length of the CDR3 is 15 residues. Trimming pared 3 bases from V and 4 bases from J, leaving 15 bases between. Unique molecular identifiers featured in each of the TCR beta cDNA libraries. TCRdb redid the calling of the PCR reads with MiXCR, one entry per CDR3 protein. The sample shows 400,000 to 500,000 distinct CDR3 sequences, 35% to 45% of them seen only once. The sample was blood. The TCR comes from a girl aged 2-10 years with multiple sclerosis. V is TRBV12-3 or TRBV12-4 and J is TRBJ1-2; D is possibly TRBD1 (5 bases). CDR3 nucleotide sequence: TGTGCCAGCAGTTTTGGTCGGGGCTTGGTCTATGGCTACACCTTC. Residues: CASSFGRGLVYGYTF.